The 9 T cell receptor beta chains below come from one sample, sequenced in a study of chemoradiotherapy in HPV16-positive cancers. TCRdb's copy holds only in-frame clones and misses some; the assay was immunoSEQ multiplex PCR. The sample records approximately 32,000 clones, around three quarters being singletons. The sample in question was blood, obtained from a patient who underwent chemoradiotherapy. The origin of the receptors is a human donor with HPV-associated anogenital cancer.

The genes are TRBV11-2 and TRBJ2-7; no clear D. The CDR3 contains 11 residues. Germline V lookup: CDR1 SGHAT, CDR2 FQNNGV. Between the trimmed V and J ends, which lost 5 bases and 3 bases, there was a span of 5 bases. The CDR3 is CASSNVYEQYF. The CDR3 coding sequence is TGTGCCAGCAGCAATGTCTACGAGCAGTACTTC.

This chain links TRBV11-2 with TRBJ2-5; D is unresolved. The V gene lost 3 bases and the J gene lost 1 base, with 6 bases spanning the gap. This CDR3 spans 13 amino acids. The germline gives CDR1 SGHAT, CDR2 FQNNGV. The CDR3: CASSLVGQETQYF. The CDR3 region has the DNA TGTGCCAGCAGCTTGGTCGGCCAAGAGACCCAGTACTTC. Variable domain in full (rest from reference TRBV11-2 and TRBJ2-5): EAGVAQSPRYKIIEKRQSVAFWCNPISGHATLYWYQQILGQGPKLLIQFQNNGVVDDSQLPKDRFSAERLKGVDSTLKIQPAKLEDSAVYLCASSLVGQETQYFGPGTRLLVL.

The chain combines TRBV29-1 with TRBJ2-5; D is unclear. The V and J ends lost 0 bases and 5 bases respectively, with 4 bases between them. Germline CDR1 reads SQVTM; CDR2 reads ANQGSEA. The CDR3 runs 11 residues. The CDR3 here is CSVEEEETQYF. Written as DNA, the CDR3 is TGCAGCGTTGAAGAGGAGGAGACCCAGTACTTC.

In regard to this clone: Other DNA sequences from this sample encode an identical CDR3 as well. The chain uses TRBV2 and TRBJ1-2, with TRBD1 identical over 8 bases. J lost 8 bases, V lost 2 bases, and 4 bases had no gene match. Germline V gene sequence: CDR1 SNHLY, CDR2 FYNNEI. The CDR3 has 13 amino acids. CDR3 protein: CASSETGGRGYTF. Written as DNA, the CDR3 is TGTGCCAGCAGTGAAACAGGGGGACGGGGCTACACCTTC.

The V and J genes are TRBV7-9 and TRBJ1-1; TRBD1 is a possible D gene (6 bases). Germline V gene sequence: CDR1 SEHNR, CDR2 FQNEAQ (reference sequence). The CDR3 is made up of 14 amino acids. V lost 6 bases and J 6 bases, leaving 17 bases between the germline ends. The CDR3 spells CASSILQGAAEAFF. Written as DNA, the CDR3 is TGTGCCAGCAGTATACTACAGGGCGCCGCTGAAGCTTTCTTT.

The chain links TRBV7-2 to TRBJ1-4; no clear D gene. The CDR3 has 13 amino acids. V was cut by 1 base and J by 5 bases, with 5 bases left in between. Per the germline V gene, CDR1 is SGHTA and CDR2 is FQGNSA. CDR3: CASSLVWNEKLFF. The CDR3 DNA sequence: TGTGCCAGCAGCTTAGTTTGGAATGAAAAACTGTTTTTT. The full variable domain, completed using reference TRBV7-2 and TRBJ1-4, is GAGVSQSPSNKVTEKGKDVELRCDPISGHTALYWYRQSLGQGLEFLIYFQGNSAPDKSGLPSDRFSAERTGGSVSTLTIQRTQQEDSAVYLCASSLVWNEKLFFGSGTQLSVL.

This sequence joins TRBV5-5 and TRBJ2-2; 9 nucleotides line up with TRBD2. Germline V gene data show CDR1 as SGHKS and CDR2 as YYEKEE (reference sequence). CDR3 length: 16 residues. The V and J ends lost 0 bases and 4 bases, in that order; junction bases with no gene match: 4. The CDR3 protein is CASSLDLAGSTGELFF. The CDR3 DNA reads as TGTGCCAGCAGCTTGGATCTAGCGGGGAGCACCGGGGAGCTGTTTTTT.

The rearrangement joins TRBV7-2 to TRBJ2-3; D is uncertain. Germline loops: CDR1 SGHTA, CDR2 FQGNSA. This CDR3 has 15 residues. V was pared by 2 bases and J by 0 bases, with 9 bases between. This chain's CDR3 is CASSLFDSSTDTQYF. DNA of the CDR3: TGTGCCAGCAGCTTATTTGATTCTAGCACAGATACGCAGTATTTT.

The rearrangement links TRBV7-3 to TRBJ2-3, with 8 bases that match TRBD2. The length of the CDR3 is 15 residues. Germline trimming cut 5 bases from V and 4 bases from J; bases unmatched to any gene: 8. Germline CDR1 reads SGHTA; CDR2 reads FQGTGA. The CDR3 nucleotides read TGTGCCAGCAGCACATCTGGCGGGGGGCCAGATACGCAGTATTTT. Translation gives CASSTSGGGPDTQYF.